The subject of this entry is one TCR beta chain. Its antigen is as yet unknown. These data belong to a study of CD8 T cells in Susac syndrome. Whole-study results and caveats: The authors acknowledged that their TCR sequencing and HLA analysis involved a relatively small number of individuals.

With random hexamers, reverse transcription was performed on roughly 0.45 to 1 ug of RNA. Amplification of TCR beta CDR3 used immunoSEQ multiplex PCR across 54 Vbeta and 13 Jbeta. TCRdb passed the immunoSEQ multiplex PCR reads through MiXCR, listing each CDR3 protein once. The repertoire holds roughly 400,000 distinct CDR3 sequences, around 83% seen once, with about 0.12% in the top ten. The T cells that were sequenced for TCR beta were CD8+ and CD4+ cells from blood. CD8+ and CD4+ T cells were negatively isolated; TEMRA cells were FACS-enriched. The V and J ends lost 4 bases and 7 bases respectively, with 16 bases between them. The CDR3 spans 15 residues. Per the germline V gene, CDR1 is SNHLY and CDR2 is FYNNEI.

The sample comprised CD8+ T cells from PBMCs. The rearrangement links TRBV2 to TRBJ2-2; tentative D call: TRBD2 (5 bases). The clonotype was recovered from a human donor with multiple sclerosis. The CDR3, as DNA: TGTGCCAGCAGTGGTCTCGGTAGCGTCGACGGGGAGCTGTTTTTT. Residues: CASSGLGSVDGELFF.